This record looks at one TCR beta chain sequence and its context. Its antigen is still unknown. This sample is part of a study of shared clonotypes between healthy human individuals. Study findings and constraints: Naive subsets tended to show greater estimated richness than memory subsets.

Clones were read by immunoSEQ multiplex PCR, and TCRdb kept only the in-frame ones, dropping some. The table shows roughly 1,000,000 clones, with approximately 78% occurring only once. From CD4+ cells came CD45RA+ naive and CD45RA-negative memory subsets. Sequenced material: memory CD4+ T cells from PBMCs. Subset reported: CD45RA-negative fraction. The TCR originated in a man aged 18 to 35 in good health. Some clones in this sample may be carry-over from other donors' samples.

The CDR3 here is CASSPQGDTQYF. In nucleotides, the CDR3 is TGTGCCAGCAGCCCCCAAGGAGATACGCAGTATTTT. The chain has TRBV9 and TRBJ2-3; D unclear. Germline CDR1 is SGDLS and CDR2 is YYNGEE. This CDR3 contains 12 residues. The V gene lost 4 bases and the J gene lost 5 bases, with 8 bases spanning the gap.